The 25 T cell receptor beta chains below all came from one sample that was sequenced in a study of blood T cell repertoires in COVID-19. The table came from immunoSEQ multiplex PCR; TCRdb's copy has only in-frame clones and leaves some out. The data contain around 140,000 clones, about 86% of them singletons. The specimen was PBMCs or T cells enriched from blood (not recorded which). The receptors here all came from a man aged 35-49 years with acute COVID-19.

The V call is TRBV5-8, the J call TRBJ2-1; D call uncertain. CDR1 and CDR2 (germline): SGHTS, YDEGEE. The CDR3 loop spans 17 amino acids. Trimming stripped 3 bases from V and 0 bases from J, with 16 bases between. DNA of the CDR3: TGTGCCAGCAGCTGGCTGGTGCAGGTGAGCTCCTACAATGAGCAGTTCTTC. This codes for CASSWLVQVSSYNEQFF.

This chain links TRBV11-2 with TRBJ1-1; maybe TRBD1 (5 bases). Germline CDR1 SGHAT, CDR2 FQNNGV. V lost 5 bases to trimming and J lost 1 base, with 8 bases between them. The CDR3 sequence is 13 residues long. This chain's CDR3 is CASSVTGNTEAFF. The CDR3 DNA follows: TGTGCCAGCAGCGTCACAGGGAACACTGAAGCTTTCTTT.

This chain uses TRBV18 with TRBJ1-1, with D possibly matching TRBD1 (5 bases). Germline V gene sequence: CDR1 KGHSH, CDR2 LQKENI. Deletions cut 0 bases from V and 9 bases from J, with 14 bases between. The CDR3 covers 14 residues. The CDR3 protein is CASSPPAGPNQAFF. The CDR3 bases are TGTGCCAGCTCACCACCGGCGGGACCCAACCAAGCTTTCTTT.

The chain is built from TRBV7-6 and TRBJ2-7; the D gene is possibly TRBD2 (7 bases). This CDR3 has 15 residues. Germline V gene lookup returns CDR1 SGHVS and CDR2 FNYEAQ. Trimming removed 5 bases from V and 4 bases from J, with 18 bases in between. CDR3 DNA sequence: TGTGCCAGCAGCAGGGGGGGGACTTTGGCTTACGAGCAGTACTTC. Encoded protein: CASSRGGTLAYEQYF. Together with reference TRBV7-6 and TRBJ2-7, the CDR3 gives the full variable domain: GAGVSQSPRYKVTKRGQDVALRCDPISGHVSLYWYRQALGQGPEFLTYFNYEAQQDKSGLPNDRFSAERPEGSISTLTIQRTEQRDSAMYRCASSRGGTLAYEQYFGPGTRLTVT.

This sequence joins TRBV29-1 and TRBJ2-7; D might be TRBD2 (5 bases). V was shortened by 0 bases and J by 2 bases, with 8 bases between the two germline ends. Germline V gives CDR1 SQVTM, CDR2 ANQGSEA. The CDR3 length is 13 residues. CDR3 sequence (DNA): TGCAGCGTTGAAGAGGGGAGACCCTACGAGCAGTACTTC. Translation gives CSVEEGRPYEQYF.

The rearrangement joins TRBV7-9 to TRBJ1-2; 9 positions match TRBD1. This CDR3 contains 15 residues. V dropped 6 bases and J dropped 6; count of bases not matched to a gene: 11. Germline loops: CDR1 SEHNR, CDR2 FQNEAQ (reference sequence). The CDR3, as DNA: TGTGCCAGCAGTCTCACGGGACAGGGTGTCGATGGCTACACCTTC. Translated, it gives CASSLTGQGVDGYTF.

The CDR3 coding sequence is TGTGCCAGTACTTCTAGCGCACAAGAGACCCAGTACTTC. It yields the protein CASTSSAQETQYF. The V gene is TRBV19, the J gene TRBJ2-5; a weak D match, TRBD2 (6 bases). CDR1 LNHDA and CDR2 SQIVND come from the germline V gene (reference sequence). There are 13 residues in the CDR3. V was pared by 7 bases and J by 2 bases, with 11 bases between.

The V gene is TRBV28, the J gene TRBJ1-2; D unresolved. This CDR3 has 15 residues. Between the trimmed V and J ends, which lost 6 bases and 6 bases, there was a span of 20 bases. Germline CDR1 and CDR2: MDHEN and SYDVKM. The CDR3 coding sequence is TGTGCCAGCAGGGGAGACACACGGCAGGTGAATGGCTACACCTTC. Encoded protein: CASRGDTRQVNGYTF.

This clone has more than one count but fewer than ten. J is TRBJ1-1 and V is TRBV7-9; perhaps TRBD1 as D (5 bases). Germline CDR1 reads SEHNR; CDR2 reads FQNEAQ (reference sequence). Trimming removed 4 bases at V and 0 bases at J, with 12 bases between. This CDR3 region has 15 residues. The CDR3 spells CASSYSDILNTEAFF. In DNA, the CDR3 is TGTGCCAGCAGCTATTCGGACATCTTGAACACTGAAGCTTTCTTT.

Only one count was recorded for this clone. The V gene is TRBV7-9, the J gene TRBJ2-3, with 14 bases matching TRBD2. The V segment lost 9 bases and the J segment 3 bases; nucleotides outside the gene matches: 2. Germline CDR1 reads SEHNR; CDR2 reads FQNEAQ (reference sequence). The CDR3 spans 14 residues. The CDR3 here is CARGTSGSTDTQYF. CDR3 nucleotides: TGTGCCAGGGGGACTAGCGGGAGTACAGATACGCAGTATTTT.

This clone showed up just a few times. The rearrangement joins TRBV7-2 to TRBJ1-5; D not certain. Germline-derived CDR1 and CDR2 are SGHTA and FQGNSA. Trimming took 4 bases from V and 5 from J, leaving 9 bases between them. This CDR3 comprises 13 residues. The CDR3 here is CASSWGVDQPQHF. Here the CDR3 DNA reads TGTGCCAGCAGCTGGGGAGTAGATCAGCCCCAGCATTTT.

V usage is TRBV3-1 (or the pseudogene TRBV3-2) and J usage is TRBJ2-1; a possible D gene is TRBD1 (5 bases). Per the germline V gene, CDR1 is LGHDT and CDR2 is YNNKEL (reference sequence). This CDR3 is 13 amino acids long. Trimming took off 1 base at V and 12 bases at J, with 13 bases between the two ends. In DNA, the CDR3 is TGTGCCAGCAGCCAAGGGGGCGGTGTAGGGCAGTTCTTC. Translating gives CASSQGGGVGQFF.

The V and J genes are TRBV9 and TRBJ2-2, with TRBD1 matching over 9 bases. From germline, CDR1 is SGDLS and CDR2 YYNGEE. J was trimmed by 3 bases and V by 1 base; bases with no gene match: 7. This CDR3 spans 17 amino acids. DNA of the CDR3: TGTGCCAGCAGCGTACCCACAGGGGGCGGTGACACCGGGGAGCTGTTTTTT. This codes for CASSVPTGGGDTGELFF.

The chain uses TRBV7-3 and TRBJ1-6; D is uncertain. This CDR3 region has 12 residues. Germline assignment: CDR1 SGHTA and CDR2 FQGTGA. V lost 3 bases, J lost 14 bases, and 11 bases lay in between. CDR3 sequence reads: CASSLGTGTLHF. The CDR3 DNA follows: TGTGCCAGCAGCTTGGGTACGGGGACCCTCCACTTT.

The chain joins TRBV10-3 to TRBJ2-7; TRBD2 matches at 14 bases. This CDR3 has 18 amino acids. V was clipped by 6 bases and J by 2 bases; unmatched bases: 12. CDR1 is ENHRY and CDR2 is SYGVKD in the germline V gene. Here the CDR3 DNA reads TGTGCCATCAGGGATCCGGGACTAGCGGGAGAGACCCCCTACGAGCAGTACTTC. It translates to CAIRDPGLAGETPYEQYF.

This CDR3 reads CASSLEGQGNTEAFF. The CDR3, as DNA: TGTGCCAGCAGCTTAGAAGGACAGGGTAACACTGAAGCTTTCTTT. The chain joins TRBV13 to TRBJ1-1; 8 positions agree with TRBD1. The CDR3 is 15 amino acids. Losses at the gene ends were 1 base for V and 2 bases for J; bases not matched to a gene: 3. From germline, CDR1 is PRHDT and CDR2 FYEKMQ (reference sequence).

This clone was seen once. The CDR3 protein is CASSLWTGSYGYTF. In DNA, the CDR3 is TGCGCCAGCAGCTTGTGGACAGGCAGTTATGGCTACACCTTC. The V call is TRBV5-1, the J call TRBJ1-2; TRBD1 aligns across 7 bases. In germline, CDR1 is SGHRS, CDR2 YFSETQ. The CDR3 runs to 14 residues. V lost 1 base, J lost 5 bases, and 5 bases stayed unmatched.

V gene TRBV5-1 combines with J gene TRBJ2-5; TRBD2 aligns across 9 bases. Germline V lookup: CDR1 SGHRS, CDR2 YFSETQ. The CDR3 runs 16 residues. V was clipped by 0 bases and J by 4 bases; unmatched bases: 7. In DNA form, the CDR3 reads TGCGCCAGCAGCTTGGAGGGGCGGGGGGGCCCAGAGACCCAGTACTTC. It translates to CASSLEGRGGPETQYF.

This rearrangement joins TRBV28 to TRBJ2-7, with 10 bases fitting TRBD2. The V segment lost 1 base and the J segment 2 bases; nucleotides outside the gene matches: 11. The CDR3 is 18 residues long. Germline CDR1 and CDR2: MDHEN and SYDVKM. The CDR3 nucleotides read TGTGCCAGCAGTTTATTCCTGGGACTAGCGCCCTGGGCCTACGAGCAGTACTTC. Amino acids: CASSLFLGLAPWAYEQYF.

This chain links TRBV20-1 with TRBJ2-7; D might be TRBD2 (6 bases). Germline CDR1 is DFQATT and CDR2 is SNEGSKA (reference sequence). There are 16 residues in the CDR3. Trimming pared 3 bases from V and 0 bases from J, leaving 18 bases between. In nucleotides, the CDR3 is TGCAGTGCTAGTAGATCGCGGGTCGGGAGCTCCTACGAGCAGTACTTC. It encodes CSASRSRVGSSYEQYF.

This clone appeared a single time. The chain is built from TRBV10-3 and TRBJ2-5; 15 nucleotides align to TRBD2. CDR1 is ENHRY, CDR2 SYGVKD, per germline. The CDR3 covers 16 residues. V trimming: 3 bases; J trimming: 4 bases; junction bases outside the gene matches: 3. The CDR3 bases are TGTGCCATCAGTGATCGGACTAGCGGGAGGGCAGAGACCCAGTACTTC. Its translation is CAISDRTSGRAETQYF.

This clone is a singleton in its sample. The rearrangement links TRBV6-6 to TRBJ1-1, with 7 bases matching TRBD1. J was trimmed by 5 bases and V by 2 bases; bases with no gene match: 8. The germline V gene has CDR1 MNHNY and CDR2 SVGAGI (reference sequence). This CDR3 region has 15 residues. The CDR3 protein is CASSYHRDRLTEAFF. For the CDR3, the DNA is TGTGCCAGCAGTTACCACCGGGACAGACTTACTGAAGCTTTCTTT.

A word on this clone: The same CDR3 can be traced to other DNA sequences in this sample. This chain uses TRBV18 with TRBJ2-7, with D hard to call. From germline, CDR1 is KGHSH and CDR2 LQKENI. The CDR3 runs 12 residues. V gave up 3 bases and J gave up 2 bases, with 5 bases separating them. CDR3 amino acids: CASSPGTYEQYF. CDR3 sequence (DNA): TGTGCCAGCTCACCCGGTACCTACGAGCAGTACTTC.

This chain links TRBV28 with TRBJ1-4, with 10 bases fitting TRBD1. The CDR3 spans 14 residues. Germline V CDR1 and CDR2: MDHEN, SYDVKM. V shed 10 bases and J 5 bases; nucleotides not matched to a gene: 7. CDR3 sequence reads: CATNSGQGNEKLFF. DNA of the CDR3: TGTGCCACAAACTCGGGACAGGGGAATGAAAAACTGTTTTTT.

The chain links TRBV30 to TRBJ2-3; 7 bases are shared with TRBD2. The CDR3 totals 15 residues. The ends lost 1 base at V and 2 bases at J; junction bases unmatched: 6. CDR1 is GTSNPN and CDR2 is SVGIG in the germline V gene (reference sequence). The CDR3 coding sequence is TGTGCCTGGAGTGAGGGCGGGGGTGTCACAGATACGCAGTATTTT. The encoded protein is CAWSEGGGVTDTQYF.